The rows below give T cell receptor beta chains drawn from one sample of a study of blood T cell repertoires in COVID-19. Clones were read by immunoSEQ multiplex PCR, and TCRdb kept only the in-frame ones, dropping some. The top ten hold about 5% of the sample, which has over 200,000 clones, 80% seen once. The sample comprised peripheral blood. The source of these receptors is a human donor in a cohort sampled during active COVID-19. CDR3s include the opening cysteine and the closing phenylalanine or tryptophan. D genes are given only for firm matches. The size entry is marked missing in some rows and otherwise reads once, few, many or a size class.

clone size	D gene	V gene	J gene	CDR3 protein	CDR3 DNA
.	TRBD2	TRBV4-1	TRBJ2-7	CASSQDDVSGKTYEQYF	TGCGCCAGCAGCCAAGATGACGTCAGCGGGAAAACCTACGAGCAGTACTTC
.	.	TRBV3-1/TRBV3-2	TRBJ2-1	CASSQDWGSATNEQFF	TGTGCCAGCAGCCAAGATTGGGGTAGCGCGACCAATGAGCAGTTCTTC
few	TRBD1	TRBV4-2	TRBJ2-7	CASSQRTGVPYEQYF	TGTGCCAGCAGCCAACGGACAGGGGTGCCCTACGAGCAGTACTTC
.	TRBD1	TRBV9	TRBJ1-2	CASSGPTHRGDYGYTF	TGTGCCAGCAGCGGACCAACCCACAGGGGCGACTATGGCTACACCTTC
.	TRBD1	TRBV18	TRBJ1-1	CASSPRQGFNTEAFF	TGTGCCAGCTCACCCCGACAGGGGTTCAACACTGAAGCTTTCTTT
once	TRBD1	TRBV7-2	TRBJ1-1	CASSTQQGLSTEAFF	TGTGCCAGCAGCACCCAACAGGGGCTGAGCACTGAAGCTTTCTTT
.	.	TRBV2	TRBJ1-1	CASSELVNTEAFF	TGTGCCAGCAGTGAACTAGTAAACACTGAAGCTTTCTTT
few	TRBD2	TRBV9	TRBJ2-7	CASRTSRTSGKGEQYF	TGTGCCAGCAGAACGTCCCGGACTAGCGGGAAAGGCGAGCAGTACTTC
.	.	TRBV6-6	TRBJ2-5	CASSYGGGVQETQYF	TGTGCCAGCAGTTACGGCGGAGGGGTCCAAGAGACCCAGTACTTC
.	.	TRBV29-1	TRBJ1-4	CSGMAGLNEKLFF	TGCAGCGGGATGGCAGGATTAAATGAAAAACTGTTTTTT
.	.	TRBV28	TRBJ2-5	CASSPPSGVQETQYF	TGTGCCAGCAGCCCACCGAGTGGAGTCCAAGAGACCCAGTACTTC
.	.	TRBV7-8	TRBJ1-3	CASSWRGSSGNTIYF	TGTGCCAGCAGCTGGCGGGGCTCCTCTGGAAACACCATATATTTT
.	TRBD2	TRBV7-2	TRBJ2-1	CASSLLAGGPNREQFF	TGTGCCAGCAGCTTATTAGCGGGAGGGCCTAATCGTGAGCAGTTCTTC
.	.	TRBV7-2	TRBJ2-1	CASSSQGTISNNEQFF	TGTGCCAGCAGCTCGCAGGGGACTATATCTAACAATGAGCAGTTCTTC
.	TRBD1	TRBV6-5	TRBJ1-1	CASSSRDRGGPEAFF	TGTGCCAGCAGCAGCCGGGACAGGGGGGGCCCGGAGGCTTTCTTT
once	.	TRBV28	TRBJ1-2	CASRNRVGDYGYTF	TGTGCCAGCAGGAACAGGGTGGGGGACTATGGCTACACCTTC
.	.	TRBV18	TRBJ2-2	CASSERTANTGELFF	TGTGCCAGCTCGGAGCGGACAGCGAACACCGGGGAGCTGTTTTTT
.	TRBD2	TRBV9	TRBJ2-2	CASSERWSGRAGNTGELFF	TGTGCCAGCAGCGAGCGGTGGAGCGGGAGGGCCGGGAACACCGGGGAGCTGTTTTTT
.	TRBD2	TRBV24-1	TRBJ2-7	CATSDPRTRKYEQYF	TGTGCCACCAGTGATCCCCGGACTAGGAAGTACGAGCAGTACTTC
many	TRBD2	TRBV6-6	TRBJ2-7	CASSGTSGSSGEQYF	TGTGCCAGCAGCGGGACTAGCGGGAGCTCGGGCGAGCAGTACTTC
.	.	TRBV6-5	TRBJ2-4	CASNTAGSNIQYF	TGTGCCAGCAATACGGCAGGGTCAAACATTCAGTACTTC
.	.	TRBV30	TRBJ2-3	CAWSRGSAVTDTQYF	TGTGCCTGGTCCAGAGGTAGCGCGGTAACAGATACGCAGTATTTT
once	TRBD2	TRBV19	TRBJ2-3	CASTSGRALSTDTQYF	TGTGCCAGTACTAGCGGGAGGGCCCTAAGCACAGATACGCAGTATTTT
.	.	TRBV7-2	TRBJ1-1	CASSATVNTEAFF	TGTGCCAGCAGTGCTACGGTGAACACTGAAGCTTTCTTT
few	TRBD1	TRBV30	TRBJ1-6	CAWSRSGQTRGTNNSPLHF	TGTGCCTGGAGTCGCAGCGGGCAGACCAGGGGGACCAATAATTCACCCCTCCACTTT
.	.	TRBV5-1	TRBJ2-3	CASSLGERTDTQYF	TGCGCCAGCAGCTTGGGGGAGCGCACAGATACGCAGTATTTT
.	.	TRBV6-5	TRBJ2-5	CASSYSGGARETQYF	TGTGCCAGCAGTTACTCGGGGGGGGCCAGGGAGACCCAGTACTTC
.	TRBD2	TRBV5-4	TRBJ2-6	CASSGGGVTSGANVLTF	TGTGCCAGCAGTGGGGGGGGAGTCACCTCTGGGGCCAACGTCCTGACTTTC